The 10 T cell receptor beta chains below all came from one sample that was sequenced in a study of cytomegalovirus exposure and HLA in healthy donors. PCR primers comprised 60 Vbeta and 13 Jbeta primers. Profiled with immunoSEQ multiplex PCR; TCRdb holds only in-frame clones, not every one. The sample's table shows around 84,000 clones. Sequenced sample: PBMCs. The receptors stem from a man under 40 in good health and CMV-seronegative.

The chain joins TRBV4-3 to TRBJ2-1, with 11 bases that match TRBD1. The CDR3 is 16 residues long. Germline V CDR1 and CDR2: LGHNA, YSLEER. The V and J ends lost 4 bases and 4 bases, in that order; junction bases with no gene match: 6. CDR3: CASSLGQGAWYNEQFF. CDR3 nucleotides: TGCGCCAGCAGCCTTGGACAGGGGGCTTGGTACAATGAGCAGTTCTTC.

The chain uses TRBV6-5 and TRBJ1-1; no definite D call. From germline, CDR1 is MNHEY and CDR2 SVGAGI. V dropped 8 bases and J dropped 3 bases, with 7 bases sitting between them. The CDR3 is 11 amino acids. CDR3: CASRYDTEAFF. Here the CDR3 DNA reads TGTGCCAGCCGCTACGACACTGAAGCTTTCTTT.

The chain has TRBV7-9 and TRBJ1-1; a weak D match, TRBD1 (6 bases). This CDR3 is 16 amino acids long. Germline-derived CDR1 and CDR2 are SEHNR and FQNEAQ (reference sequence). The ends were cut back, 1 base at V and 0 bases at J, with 12 bases in the middle. The CDR3 nucleotides read TGTGCCAGCAGCTTAGAGGGGGACCTCATGAACACTGAAGCTTTCTTT. This translates into CASSLEGDLMNTEAFF. The variable domain in full, with the rest retrieved from reference TRBV7-9 and TRBJ1-1, is DTGVSQNPRHKITKRGQNVTFRCDPISEHNRLYWYRQTLGQGPEFLTYFQNEAQLEKSRLLSDRFSAERPKGSFSTLEIQRTEQGDSAMYLCASSLEGDLMNTEAFFGQGTRLTVV.

Comments on this clone: In the same sample, other DNA sequences code for this CDR3. The rearrangement links TRBV18 to TRBJ1-2; D not certain. The V end was cut by 0 bases, the J end by 7 bases, with 12 bases between. This CDR3 spans 14 amino acids. The V gene's germline CDR1 is KGHSH and CDR2 LQKENI. For the CDR3, the DNA is TGTGCCAGCTCACCACCCGCAGGCCTCGGTGGCTACACCTTC. It is translated as CASSPPAGLGGYTF.

CDR3 in DNA: TGTGCCACCAGCGGCGATGGGGCGTCCTACAATGAGCAGTTCTTC. It encodes CATSGDGASYNEQFF. This sequence joins TRBV15 and TRBJ2-1; D is possibly TRBD1 (5 bases). The CDR3 consists of 15 residues. Germline CDR1 reads LNHNV; CDR2 reads YYDKDF (reference sequence). V lost 5 bases, J lost 1 base, and 12 bases lay in between.

The rearrangement links TRBV11-2 to TRBJ1-2; D might be TRBD1 (6 bases). V was cut by 5 bases and J by 5 bases, with 12 bases left in between. Germline assignment: CDR1 SGHAT and CDR2 FQNNGV. This CDR3 spans 13 amino acids. CDR3 in amino acids: CASSLGTLYGYTF. The CDR3 coding sequence is TGTGCCAGCAGCCTCGGGACACTGTATGGCTACACCTTC.

V and J are TRBV5-6 and TRBJ2-5; 9 bases line up with TRBD1. Trimming took 2 bases from V and 5 from J; bases not matched to a gene: 7. Germline CDR1 SGHDT, CDR2 YYEEEE. This CDR3 contains 15 residues. The CDR3 coding sequence is TGTGCCAGCAGCTTCCTACAGGGGGCTGGGGAGACCCAGTACTTC. It is translated as CASSFLQGAGETQYF.

The chain uses TRBV6-6 and TRBJ1-1; 7 bases match TRBD1. V was clipped by 6 bases and J by 0 bases; unmatched bases: 10. Germline V CDR1 and CDR2: MNHNY, SVGAGI (reference sequence). This CDR3 has 16 amino acids. The CDR3 coding sequence is TGTGCCAGCAGCCGGACAGGTATCTTCATGAACACTGAAGCTTTCTTT. Translated: CASSRTGIFMNTEAFF.

The gene calls are TRBV28 and TRBJ2-1, with TRBD2 identical over 11 bases. Germline-derived CDR1 and CDR2 are MDHEN and SYDVKM. This CDR3 region has 12 residues. With V trimmed by 5 bases and J by 14 bases, 5 bases remained unmatched. The CDR3, as DNA: TGTGCCAGCAGTGTAGCGGGAGGGGGGGAGTTCTTC. It encodes CASSVAGGGEFF. The full variable domain, in which reference TRBV28 and TRBJ2-1 provide the parts outside the CDR3, is DVKVTQSSRYLVKRTGEKVFLECVQDMDHENMFWYRQDPGLGLRLIYFSYDVKMKEKGDIPEGYSVSREKKERFSLILESASTNQTSMYLCASSVAGGGEFFGPGTRLTVL.

This chain uses TRBV13 with TRBJ1-1, with D perhaps matching TRBD1 (5 bases). Trimming removed 2 bases from V and 0 bases from J, with 13 bases in between. The CDR3 is made up of 16 amino acids. Germline V gene data show CDR1 as PRHDT and CDR2 as FYEKMQ (reference sequence). CDR3 amino acids: CASSLYGRGVNTEAFF. CDR3 in DNA: TGTGCCAGCAGCTTATACGGACGGGGGGTGAACACTGAAGCTTTCTTT.